This entry lists 8 T cell receptor beta chains sequenced from one sample in a study of T cell responses to AZD1222 COVID-19 vaccine. The protocol was immunoSEQ multiplex PCR, while the TCRdb copy is restricted to in-frame clones and leaves out a portion. The sample has around 99,000 clones, 91% seen once. The material was peripheral blood, obtained 28 days after the second AZD1222 dose. Receptors were obtained from an adult who received the AZD1222 COVID-19 vaccine.

The chain carries TRBV5-1 and TRBJ2-1; D uncertain. Trimming took 9 bases from V and 0 from J, leaving 16 bases between them. The CDR3 consists of 15 residues. Germline CDR1 reads SGHRS; CDR2 reads YFSETQ. Here the CDR3 DNA reads TGCGCCACCTCCCACGAGGCTCTCTCCTACAATGAGCAGTTCTTC. Translating it yields CATSHEALSYNEQFF.

This clone has just one count. This CDR3 is also generated by other DNA sequences in the sample. This rearrangement joins TRBV4-3 to TRBJ2-4; weak D call: TRBD2 (5 bases). V was cut by 1 base and J by 4 bases, with 8 bases left in between. The germline gives CDR1 LGHNA, CDR2 YSLEER. CDR3 length equals 14 residues. The CDR3 here is CASSQAGGKNIQYF. Here the CDR3 DNA reads TGCGCCAGCAGCCAAGCGGGCGGGAAAAACATTCAGTACTTC.

This CDR3 reads CAIKGTSGSVAGELFF. The CDR3 region has the DNA TGTGCCATCAAGGGTACTAGCGGGAGTGTGGCCGGGGAGCTGTTTTTT. The chain combines TRBV10-3 with TRBJ2-2; 11 bases align to TRBD2. The CDR3 spans 16 residues. Germline CDR1 ENHRY, CDR2 SYGVKD. V lost 7 bases to trimming and J lost 6 bases; unmatched junction nucleotides: 10.

The rearrangement joins TRBV6-4 to TRBJ1-1, with a weak D call TRBD1 (5 bases). The CDR3 length is 13 residues. CDR1 and CDR2 (germline): MRHNA, SNTAGT. V was clipped by 6 bases and J by 0 bases, with 8 bases between them. CDR3 loop: CASSRAMNTEAFF. Here the CDR3 DNA reads TGTGCCAGCAGCAGGGCCATGAACACTGAAGCTTTCTTT.

The gene calls are TRBV18 and TRBJ2-1, with TRBD2 identical over 7 bases. CDR1 and CDR2 from the germline V gene are KGHSH and LQKENI. V dropped 3 bases and J dropped 5; count of bases not matched to a gene: 10. This CDR3 comprises 16 residues. The CDR3 protein is CASSPKLATAHNEQFF. CDR3 sequence (DNA): TGTGCCAGCTCACCCAAACTAGCGACCGCCCACAATGAGCAGTTCTTC.

The chain combines TRBV2 with TRBJ2-3; D is possibly TRBD2 (6 bases). Per the germline V gene, CDR1 is SNHLY and CDR2 is FYNNEI. V lost 2 bases and J 2 bases, leaving 11 bases between the germline ends. The CDR3 consists of 15 residues. CDR3 sequence (DNA): TGTGCCAGCAGTGAAAGGACTACTTACACAGATACGCAGTATTTT. It translates to CASSERTTYTDTQYF.

The V gene is TRBV11-2, the J gene TRBJ2-7; 7 bases fit TRBD1. With 0 bases clipped from V and 0 bases from J, the junction kept 2 bases outside the gene matches. The CDR3 has 15 amino acids. Per germline, CDR1 SGHAT and CDR2 FQNNGV. CDR3 loop: CASSLEAGGSYEQYF. The DNA for the CDR3 is TGTGCCAGCAGCTTAGAGGCAGGGGGCTCCTACGAGCAGTACTTC.

This chain connects TRBV13 to TRBJ2-3; D is unresolved. The CDR3 has 15 residues. The ends were cut back, 3 bases at V and 5 bases at J, with 15 bases in the middle. Germline V gene sequence: CDR1 PRHDT, CDR2 FYEKMQ (reference sequence). The CDR3 loop reads CASSFRRGAGDTQYF. The CDR3 bases are TGTGCCAGCAGCTTCCGCCGAGGCGCCGGAGATACGCAGTATTTT.